Listed here are 6 T cell receptor beta chains from one sample, sequenced in a study of blood T cell repertoires in COVID-19. TCRdb keeps only in-frame clones here, not all; method: immunoSEQ multiplex PCR. The sample includes just over 650,000 clones, more than 80% of them seen just once. Sequencing input: peripheral blood. These receptors were collected from a woman aged 18-35 years with acute or convalescent COVID-19.

The chain has TRBV30 and TRBJ1-1; no clear D gene. CDR3 length equals 14 residues. Deletions cut 2 bases from V and 0 bases from J, with 10 bases between. The germline gives CDR1 GTSNPN, CDR2 SVGIG (reference sequence). CDR3 amino acids: CAWSRRVMNTEAFF. The CDR3, as DNA: TGTGCCTGGAGTCGACGGGTCATGAACACTGAAGCTTTCTTT.

The chain recombines TRBV30 with TRBJ2-7; D possibly corresponds to TRBD2 (6 bases). Germline V gene sequence: CDR1 GTSNPN, CDR2 SVGIG (reference sequence). Trimming left V 3 bases short and J 1 base short, with 10 bases between. The length of the CDR3 is 13 residues. In nucleotides, the CDR3 is TGTGCCTGGAGACAAAGCGGGTCCTACGAGCAGTACTTC. Encoded protein: CAWRQSGSYEQYF.

This clone was seen just once. This chain links TRBV15 with TRBJ1-1; 8 bases match TRBD1. Germline-derived CDR1 and CDR2 are LNHNV and YYDKDF (reference sequence). The V and J ends lost 0 bases and 4 bases, in that order; junction bases with no gene match: 4. The CDR3 covers 15 residues. The CDR3 DNA follows: TGTGCCACCAGCAGAGATAAGGGGACAGGCACTGAAGCTTTCTTT. Its protein is CATSRDKGTGTEAFF.

The chain combines TRBV7-2 with TRBJ1-2; D unresolved. The V gene's germline CDR1 is SGHTA and CDR2 FQGNSA. Trimming pared 3 bases from V and 0 bases from J, leaving 17 bases between. This CDR3 is built from 17 residues. CDR3 DNA sequence: TGTGCCAGCAGCTTTGTCGATCCACGGCTAGCTAACTATGGCTACACCTTC. Encoded protein: CASSFVDPRLANYGYTF.

The chain uses TRBV5-6 and TRBJ2-7, with 9 bases matching TRBD2. V dropped 0 bases and J dropped 3; count of bases not matched to a gene: 7. CDR1 SGHDT and CDR2 YYEEEE come from the germline V gene. The CDR3 is 16 amino acids. Here the CDR3 reads CASSLVGLAGNYEQYF. The CDR3 DNA reads as TGTGCCAGCAGCTTGGTTGGGCTAGCGGGAAACTACGAGCAGTACTTC.

This chain uses TRBV7-9 with TRBJ1-1; 7 bases fit TRBD1. The junction had 15 bases not matched to a gene; V was cut back by 3 bases and J by 5 bases. Germline V gene data show CDR1 as SEHNR and CDR2 as FQNEAQ (reference sequence). The length of the CDR3 is 17 residues. The CDR3, as DNA: TGTGCCAGCAGCTTGCCCCCCGGGAGGGGGCGTTGGACTGAAGCTTTCTTT. As protein: CASSLPPGRGRWTEAFF.